This entry lists 12 T cell receptor beta chains sequenced from one sample in a study of cytomegalovirus exposure and HLA in healthy donors. The PCR contained 60 Vbeta and 13 Jbeta primers. Measured with immunoSEQ multiplex PCR; TCRdb has only the in-frame clones, and not every one. The sample lists some 98,000 clones, about 80% occurring once. Sequencing used PBMCs. These receptors originate from a female donor in good health and CMV-seropositive.

This chain joins TRBV19 and TRBJ2-7, with 8 bases matching TRBD1. Germline CDR1 and CDR2: LNHDA and SQIVND (reference sequence). This CDR3 is 13 amino acids long. The V and J ends lost 6 bases and 2 bases, in that order; junction bases with no gene match: 3. The CDR3 DNA follows: TGTGCCAGTAGCAGGGGACAGGCCTACGAGCAGTACTTC. Amino acids: CASSRGQAYEQYF.

This chain links TRBV9 with TRBJ2-1; 8 bases are a match to TRBD2. CDR1 is SGDLS, CDR2 YYNGEE, per germline. The CDR3 runs to 15 residues. The junction had 7 bases not matched to a gene; V was cut back by 2 bases and J by 6 bases. This CDR3 reads CASSVDGGGGNEQFF. The CDR3 coding sequence is TGTGCCAGCAGCGTTGACGGGGGGGGAGGCAATGAGCAGTTCTTC.

The V and J genes are TRBV7-4 and TRBJ2-7; 9 bases map to TRBD2. The J segment lost 4 bases and the V segment lost 1 base, leaving 8 bases of the junction unmatched. The CDR3 extends over 16 amino acids. The germline V gene has CDR1 SGHVT and CDR2 SQSDAQ. The CDR3 reads CASSLVPGLARYEQYF. Here the CDR3 DNA reads TGTGCCAGCAGCTTAGTACCGGGACTAGCAAGGTACGAGCAGTACTTC. Complete variable domain (other parts from reference TRBV7-4 and TRBJ2-7): GAGVSQSPRYKVAKRGRDVALRCDSISGHVTLYWYRQTLGQGSEVLTYSQSDAQRDKSGRPSGRFSAERPERSVSTLKIQRTEQGDSAVYLCASSLVPGLARYEQYFGPGTRLTVT.

The chain joins TRBV30 to TRBJ1-2; TRBD1 is a possible D gene (6 bases). V was trimmed by 0 bases and J by 4 bases, leaving 9 bases between them. The CDR3 totals 13 residues. The germline CDR1 and CDR2 sequences are GTSNPN and SVGIG (reference sequence). CDR3 sequence reads: CAWSVQGSYGYTF. Written as DNA, the CDR3 is TGTGCCTGGAGTGTACAGGGTAGCTATGGCTACACCTTC. The whole variable domain, filled in from reference TRBV30 and TRBJ1-2, reads SQTIHQWPATLVQPVGSPLSLECTVEGTSNPNLYWYRQAAGRGLQLLFYSVGIGQISSEVPQNLSASRPQDRQFILSSKKLLLSDSGFYLCAWSVQGSYGYTFGSGTRLTVV.

V usage is TRBV29-1 and J usage is TRBJ2-5; 9 bases are shared with TRBD2. The J segment lost 3 bases and the V segment lost 7 bases, leaving 6 bases of the junction unmatched. The germline gives CDR1 SQVTM, CDR2 ANQGSEA. The CDR3 sequence is 13 residues long. The CDR3 region has the DNA TGCAGCGCCCGTCGGACTAGCGAAGAGACCCAGTACTTC. This gives the protein CSARRTSEETQYF.

The chain combines TRBV28 with TRBJ1-2; TRBD1 agrees at 9 bases. This CDR3 is 13 amino acids long. Per the germline V gene, CDR1 is MDHEN and CDR2 is SYDVKM. V lost 6 bases and J lost 5; bases outside the gene matches: 4. Here the CDR3 reads CASRIQGAYGYTF. DNA for the CDR3: TGTGCCAGCAGGATACAGGGGGCTTATGGCTACACCTTC.

This clone occurred once. The gene calls are TRBV6-5 and TRBJ1-2; 9 bases agree with TRBD1. Germline assignment: CDR1 MNHEY and CDR2 SVGAGI. Unmatched junction bases numbered 4, after V lost 4 bases and J lost 7 bases. CDR3 length equals 13 residues. In DNA form, the CDR3 reads TGTGCCAGCAGTTTCAACAGGGGGCCTGGCTACACCTTC. Protein: CASSFNRGPGYTF.

The rearrangement joins TRBV29-1 to TRBJ1-2; a possible D gene is TRBD1 (5 bases). The V end was cut by 4 bases, the J end by 7 bases, with 7 bases between. From germline, CDR1 is SQVTM and CDR2 ANQGSEA. This CDR3 contains 10 residues. In nucleotides, the CDR3 is TGCAGCGTTGTCCAGGGTGGCTACACCTTC. Translated, it gives CSVVQGGYTF. Drawing the rest from reference TRBV29-1 and TRBJ1-2, the complete variable domain is SAVISQKPSRDICQRGTSLTIQCQVDSQVTMMFWYRQQPGQSLTLIATANQGSEATYESGFVIDKFPISRPNLTFSTLTVSNMSPEDSSIYLCSVVQGGYTFGSGTRLTVV.

The chain carries TRBV14 and TRBJ1-2; D unclear. Trimming removed 1 base at V and 5 bases at J, with 5 bases between. This CDR3 comprises 12 residues. The germline gives CDR1 SGHDN, CDR2 FVKESK. The CDR3 DNA is TGTGCCAGCAGCCAAGCGGGGTATGGCTACACCTTC. It encodes CASSQAGYGYTF.

V is TRBV10-3 and J is TRBJ1-1; TRBD1 aligns across 7 bases. The CDR3 totals 13 residues. V trimming: 10 bases; J trimming: 2 bases; junction bases outside the gene matches: 7. Germline CDR1 and CDR2: ENHRY and SYGVKD. In DNA form, the CDR3 reads TGTGCCAGACCGGGACAGCTAAACACTGAAGCTTTCTTT. Protein sequence: CARPGQLNTEAFF.

The chain combines TRBV4-1 with TRBJ2-4, with D maybe TRBD2 (6 bases). The germline V gene has CDR1 MGHRA and CDR2 YSYEKL. The CDR3 length is 15 residues. V was trimmed by 2 bases and J by 1 base, leaving 9 bases between them. This CDR3 reads CASSQSRGAKNIQYF. The CDR3 region has the DNA TGCGCCAGCAGCCAAAGCCGGGGGGCCAAAAACATTCAGTACTTC.

The chain carries TRBV19 and TRBJ2-7; 8 nucleotides agree with TRBD1. This CDR3 is 15 amino acids long. Germline CDR1 reads LNHDA; CDR2 reads SQIVND (reference sequence). The ends lost 0 bases at V and 0 bases at J; junction bases unmatched: 1. The CDR3 reads CASSIDGTGSYEQYF. In nucleotides, the CDR3 is TGTGCCAGTAGTATAGATGGGACAGGCTCCTACGAGCAGTACTTC. Full variable domain (missing parts from reference TRBV19 and TRBJ2-7): DGGITQSPKYLFRKEGQNVTLSCEQNLNHDAMYWYRQDPGQGLRLIYYSQIVNDFQKGDIAEGYSVSREKKESFPLTVTSAQKNPTAFYLCASSIDGTGSYEQYFGPGTRLTVT.